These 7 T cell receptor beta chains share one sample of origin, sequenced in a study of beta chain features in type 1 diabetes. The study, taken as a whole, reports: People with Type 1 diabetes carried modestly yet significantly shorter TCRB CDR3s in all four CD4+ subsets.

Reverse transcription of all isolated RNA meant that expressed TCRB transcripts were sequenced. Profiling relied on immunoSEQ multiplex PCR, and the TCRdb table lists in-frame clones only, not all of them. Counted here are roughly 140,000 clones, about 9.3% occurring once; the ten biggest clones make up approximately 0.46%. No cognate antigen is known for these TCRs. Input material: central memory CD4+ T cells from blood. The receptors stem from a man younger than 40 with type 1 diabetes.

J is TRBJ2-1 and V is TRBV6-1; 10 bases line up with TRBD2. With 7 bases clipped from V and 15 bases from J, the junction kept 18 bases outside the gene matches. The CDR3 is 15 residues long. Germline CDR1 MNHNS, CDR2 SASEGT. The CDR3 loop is CASTLGQSGRVIWFF. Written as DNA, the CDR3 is TGTGCCAGCACCCTTGGTCAGAGCGGGAGGGTGATCTGGTTCTTC.

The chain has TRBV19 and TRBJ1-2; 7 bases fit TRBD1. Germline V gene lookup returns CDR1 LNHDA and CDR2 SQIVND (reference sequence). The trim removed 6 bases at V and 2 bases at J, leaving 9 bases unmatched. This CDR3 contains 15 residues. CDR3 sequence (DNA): TGTGCCAGTAGACGACCCCAGGGACAGAACTATGGCTACACCTTC. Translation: CASRRPQGQNYGYTF.

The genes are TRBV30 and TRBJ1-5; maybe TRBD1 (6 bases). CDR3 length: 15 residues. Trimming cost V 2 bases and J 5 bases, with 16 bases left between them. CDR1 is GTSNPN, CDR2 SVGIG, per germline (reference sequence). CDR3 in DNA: TGTGCCTGGAGTATCGGGGGGGCGATCGATCAGCCCCAGCATTTT. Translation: CAWSIGGAIDQPQHF.

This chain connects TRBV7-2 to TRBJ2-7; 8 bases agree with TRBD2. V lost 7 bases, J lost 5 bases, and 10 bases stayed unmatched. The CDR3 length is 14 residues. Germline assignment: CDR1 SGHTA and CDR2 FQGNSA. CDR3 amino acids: CASNPGLGVDEQYF. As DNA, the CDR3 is TGTGCCAGCAACCCGGGACTAGGAGTTGACGAGCAGTACTTC.

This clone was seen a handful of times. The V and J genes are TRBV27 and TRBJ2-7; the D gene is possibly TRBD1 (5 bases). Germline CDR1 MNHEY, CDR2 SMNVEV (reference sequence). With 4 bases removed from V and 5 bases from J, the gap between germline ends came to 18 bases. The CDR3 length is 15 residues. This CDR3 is CASSSLGSGFHEQYF. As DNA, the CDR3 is TGTGCCAGCAGTTCCCTCGGGTCAGGGTTCCACGAGCAGTACTTC.

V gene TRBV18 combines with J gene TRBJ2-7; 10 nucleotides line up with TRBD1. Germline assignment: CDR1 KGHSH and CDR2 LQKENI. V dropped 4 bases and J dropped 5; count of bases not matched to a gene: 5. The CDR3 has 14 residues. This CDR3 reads CASSHGTGENEQYF. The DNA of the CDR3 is TGTGCCAGCTCACACGGGACAGGGGAAAACGAGCAGTACTTC. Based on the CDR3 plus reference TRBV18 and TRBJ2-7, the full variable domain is NAGVMQNPRHLVRRRGQEARLRCSPMKGHSHVYWYRQLPEEGLKFMVYLQKENIIDESGMPKERFSAEFPKEGPSILRIQQVVRGDSAAYFCASSHGTGENEQYFGPGTRLTVT.

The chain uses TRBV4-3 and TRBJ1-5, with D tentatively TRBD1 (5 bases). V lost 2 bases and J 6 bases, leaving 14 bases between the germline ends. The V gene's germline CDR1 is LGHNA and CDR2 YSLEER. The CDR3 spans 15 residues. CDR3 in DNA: TGCGCCAGCAGCCAAAATCACGGGGGATCTCAGCCCCAGCATTTT. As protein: CASSQNHGGSQPQHF.